A single sample is the source of the 11 T cell receptor beta chains below, sequenced in a study of cytomegalovirus exposure and HLA in healthy donors. Profiling relied on immunoSEQ multiplex PCR, and the TCRdb table lists in-frame clones only, not all of them. The data show roughly 330,000 clones, about nine tenths seen once. Sample: PBMCs. The receptor source for this set is a woman in her twenties or thirties in good health and CMV-seropositive.

This clone has a single count. The rearrangement links TRBV5-1 to TRBJ2-3; 14 bases match TRBD2. The CDR3 is 16 residues long. The V gene's germline CDR1 is SGHRS and CDR2 YFSETQ. V dropped 4 bases and J dropped 4; count of bases not matched to a gene: 5. The CDR3 sequence: CASSVGLAGGADTQYF. The DNA for the CDR3 is TGCGCCAGCAGCGTTGGACTAGCGGGAGGTGCAGATACGCAGTATTTT.

The chain has TRBV15 and TRBJ2-7; possibly TRBD1 for D (5 bases). Germline V gene lookup returns CDR1 LNHNV and CDR2 YYDKDF (reference sequence). The V end lost 6 bases, the J end lost 2 bases, and 8 bases lay between the germline ends. This CDR3 is built from 12 residues. CDR3 bases: TGTGCCACCAGGGCGGACACCTACGAGCAGTACTTC. Residues: CATRADTYEQYF.

This sequence joins TRBV4-3 and TRBJ2-1; the D gene could be TRBD1 or TRBD2 (5 bases each). Germline V CDR1 and CDR2: LGHNA, YSLEER. The CDR3 length is 19 residues. V lost 1 base to trimming and J lost 0 bases, with 19 bases between them. The CDR3 sequence is CASSQAVGVAGSSYNEQFF. In nucleotides, the CDR3 is TGCGCCAGCAGCCAAGCGGTAGGTGTGGCAGGGAGCTCCTACAATGAGCAGTTCTTC.

This chain joins TRBV2 and TRBJ2-1; the match to TRBD2 covers 11 bases. The CDR3 loop spans 14 amino acids. Looked up from germline, CDR1 is SNHLY and CDR2 is FYNNEI. Trimming cost V 7 bases and J 4 bases; bases outside gene matches: 3. CDR3: CASTRTSGYNEQFF. CDR3 bases: TGTGCCAGCACGAGGACTAGCGGGTACAATGAGCAGTTCTTC.

CDR3 region: CASSTDRVWEKLFF. CDR3 DNA: TGTGCCAGCAGCACCGACAGGGTTTGGGAAAAACTGTTTTTT. The rearrangement links TRBV11-2 to TRBJ1-4; TRBD1 agrees at 7 bases. The CDR3 spans 14 residues. After removal of 5 bases from V and 8 bases from J, the junction contained 8 bases not matched to a gene. Germline V CDR1 and CDR2: SGHAT, FQNNGV.

This sequence joins TRBV28 and TRBJ1-6; TRBD1 aligns across 7 bases. The CDR3 covers 14 residues. From germline, CDR1 is MDHEN and CDR2 SYDVKM. V dropped 6 bases and J dropped 9; count of bases not matched to a gene: 8. This chain's CDR3 is CASRSGTVSSPLHF. The CDR3 DNA reads TGTGCCAGCAGGTCCGGGACAGTCTCTTCACCCCTCCACTTT. The whole variable domain, filled in from reference TRBV28 and TRBJ1-6, reads DVKVTQSSRYLVKRTGEKVFLECVQDMDHENMFWYRQDPGLGLRLIYFSYDVKMKEKGDIPEGYSVSREKKERFSLILESASTNQTSMYLCASRSGTVSSPLHFGNGTRLTVT.

The rearrangement links TRBV28 to TRBJ2-1; TRBD1 might be the D (6 bases). In germline, CDR1 is MDHEN, CDR2 SYDVKM. V lost 10 bases to trimming and J lost 0 bases, with 13 bases between them. There are 14 residues in the CDR3. The CDR3 reads CATNNRDSYNEQFF. The CDR3 DNA reads TGTGCCACCAACAACAGGGACTCCTACAATGAGCAGTTCTTC.

This sequence joins TRBV9 and TRBJ2-1; 7 bases align to TRBD2. The trim removed 2 bases at V and 7 bases at J, leaving 6 bases unmatched. CDR1 is SGDLS, CDR2 YYNGEE, per germline. This CDR3 has 14 amino acids. DNA of the CDR3: TGTGCCAGCAGCGTTGGCGGGAGCACGAATGAGCAGTTCTTC. Its protein is CASSVGGSTNEQFF.

The V and J genes are TRBV9 and TRBJ1-4; the match to TRBD1 covers 7 bases. Germline assignment: CDR1 SGDLS and CDR2 YYNGEE. With V trimmed by 3 bases and J by 5 bases, 4 bases remained unmatched. The CDR3 consists of 14 residues. The CDR3 loop is CASSEGQKNEKLFF. The CDR3 nucleotides are TGTGCCAGCAGCGAGGGACAGAAAAATGAAAAACTGTTTTTT.

This chain joins TRBV5-1 and TRBJ2-5, with 7 bases lining up with TRBD1. CDR1 and CDR2 from the germline V gene are SGHRS and YFSETQ. V lost 3 bases to trimming and J lost 2 bases; unmatched junction nucleotides: 4. The length of the CDR3 is 14 residues. The DNA of the CDR3 is TGCGCCAGCAGCTATTCGGGACAGCAAGAGACCCAGTACTTC. As protein: CASSYSGQQETQYF.

The genes are TRBV28 and TRBJ2-7; D call uncertain. CDR3 size: 14 residues. Trimming cost V 2 bases and J 2 bases, with 10 bases left between them. Germline V CDR1 and CDR2: MDHEN, SYDVKM. The CDR3 here is CASSLRQTPYEQYF. CDR3 nucleotides: TGTGCCAGCAGTTTAAGGCAGACACCCTACGAGCAGTACTTC.